This T cell receptor beta chain emerged from a study of OX40 agonist ivuxolimab in advanced cancers. Overall study context: Those treated in dose escalation had hepatocellular carcinoma, melanoma, renal cell cancer or head and neck cancer. A history of anti-PD-1, anti-PD-L1 or anti-CTLA-4 therapy was acceptable, and over 35% had some. Three patients responded partially, comprising one with hepatocellular carcinoma and two with cutaneous melanoma.

The repertoire was sequenced with immunoSEQ multiplex PCR; TCRdb's copy has only in-frame clones and lacks some. The table has about 30,000 clones, less than 90% seen once; the top ten hold roughly a fifth. The sequencing used CD4+ or CD8+ T cells sorted from blood, collected in a trial of the OX40 agonist ivuxolimab. The receptor's source is an adult with an advanced solid tumor such as melanoma, head and neck, liver or kidney cancer.

CDR3 bases: TGTGCCAGTACCCGCGGGGGTTCGAACTATGGCTACACCTTC. Amino acid sequence: CASTRGGSNYGYTF. The chain joins TRBV19 to TRBJ1-2; a possible D gene is TRBD1 (5 bases). The CDR3 has 14 amino acids. V lost 7 bases to trimming and J lost 2 bases, with 14 bases between them. Germline V gene sequence: CDR1 LNHDA, CDR2 SQIVND (reference sequence).